This T cell receptor beta chain was sequenced for a study of blood T cells in healthy people across ages. Points on this clonotype: Its target is not known.

The second PCR ran about 6 to 11 cycles with a sample-barcoded 5' primer and J-beta primers. Unique molecular identifiers of 12 random nucleotides labeled each cDNA. TCRdb independently ran MiXCR on the 5' RACE reads; one entry per CDR3 protein. The sample yields hundreds of thousands of distinct CDR3 sequences, roughly 50% seen once. General study results and limits: CMV infection status of these donors was not known.

Material for sequencing was blood. This TCR was sampled from a man aged 60 to 69 in good health.

In DNA, the CDR3 is TGTGCCAGCAGCCAAGGGGCAACCTCACCCAATGAGCAGTTCTTC. It translates to CASSQGATSPNEQFF. The genes are TRBV3-1 and TRBJ2-1; no definite D call. Deletions cut 1 base from V and 6 bases from J, with 13 bases between. CDR3 length equals 15 residues. Germline-derived CDR1 and CDR2 are LGHDT and YNNKEL (reference sequence).